The 27 T cell receptor beta chains below were found in one sample sequenced in a study of CD8 T cells in Susac syndrome. Random hexamers were used to reverse transcribe about 0.5 to 1 ug of RNA. TCRdb used MiXCR to reprocess the immunoSEQ multiplex PCR reads, holding one entry per CDR3 protein. Seen here are about 240,000 distinct CDR3 sequences, approximately 95% observed once, and the top ten hold around 0.1%. Sequencing was carried out using CD4+ T cells from PBMCs. The origin of the receptors is a human donor with Susac syndrome.

The J gene is TRBJ2-3, the V gene TRBV4-1; no clear D gene. Trimming took off 6 bases at V and 8 bases at J, with 18 bases between the two ends. The germline V gene encodes CDR1 MGHRA and CDR2 YSYEKL. The CDR3 is made up of 14 amino acids. Written as DNA, the CDR3 is TGCGCCAGCAGACCGGTCCTTCAATCGGGTACGCAGTATTTT. This codes for CASRPVLQSGTQYF.

The gene calls are TRBV6-5 and TRBJ1-2, with D possibly TRBD1 on 5 matching bases. The V and J ends lost 2 bases and 4 bases respectively, with 11 bases between them. The CDR3 extends over 14 amino acids. The germline V gene has CDR1 MNHEY and CDR2 SVGAGI. The CDR3 is CASSYRPRGYGYTF. For the CDR3, the DNA is TGTGCCAGCAGTTACCGTCCGAGGGGCTATGGCTACACCTTC.

The genes are TRBV9 and TRBJ1-2; 7 bases map to TRBD1. V trimming: 3 bases; J trimming: 10 bases; junction bases outside the gene matches: 12. Germline V lookup: CDR1 SGDLS, CDR2 YYNGEE. This CDR3 is built from 14 residues. The CDR3 sequence is CASSARQGILDYTF. The CDR3 DNA is TGTGCCAGCAGCGCCCGACAGGGAATTTTGGACTACACCTTC.

The V call is TRBV19, the J call TRBJ2-1; TRBD2 aligns across 10 bases. CDR1 LNHDA and CDR2 SQIVND come from the germline V gene (reference sequence). CDR3 length: 15 residues. V was clipped by 6 bases and J by 6 bases; unmatched bases: 8. CDR3 nucleotide sequence: TGTGCCAGTAGCCTAGCGGGAGCAGCGCGCAATGAGCAGTTCTTC. Its protein is CASSLAGAARNEQFF. Complete variable domain (other parts from reference TRBV19 and TRBJ2-1): DGGITQSPKYLFRKEGQNVTLSCEQNLNHDAMYWYRQDPGQGLRLIYYSQIVNDFQKGDIAEGYSVSREKKESFPLTVTSAQKNPTAFYLCASSLAGAARNEQFFGPGTRLTVL.

V and J are TRBV19 and TRBJ1-2; no reliable D call. Between the trimmed V and J ends, which lost 3 bases and 4 bases, there was a span of 6 bases. Germline V gives CDR1 LNHDA, CDR2 SQIVND (reference sequence). This CDR3 is built from 12 residues. The CDR3 DNA reads TGTGCCAGTAGTATCTTCCTCTATGGCTACACCTTC. Its translation is CASSIFLYGYTF.

The genes are TRBV5-4 and TRBJ2-3, with TRBD1 matching over 8 bases. The CDR3 extends over 15 amino acids. CDR1 and CDR2 (germline): SGHNT, YYREEE (reference sequence). Losses at the gene ends were 4 bases for V and 3 bases for J; bases not matched to a gene: 7. The CDR3 coding sequence is TGTGCCAGCAGCCTATCCGGGACAGGAACAGATACGCAGTATTTT. The encoded protein is CASSLSGTGTDTQYF.

The chain is built from TRBV7-9 and TRBJ2-1; D remains unclear. Between the trimmed V and J ends, which lost 8 bases and 7 bases, there was a span of 12 bases. Germline CDR1 and CDR2: SEHNR and FQNEAQ (reference sequence). The CDR3 runs 12 residues. The DNA for the CDR3 is TGTGCCAGCGAGAATCTTGGGAATGAGCAGTTCTTC. The encoded protein is CASENLGNEQFF.

The CDR3 reads CAWSRLAGFSGELFF. The DNA of the CDR3 is TGTGCCTGGAGTAGACTAGCGGGATTCTCCGGGGAGCTGTTTTTT. This chain uses TRBV30 with TRBJ2-2; 11 bases match TRBD2. Looked up from germline, CDR1 is GTSNPN and CDR2 is SVGIG (reference sequence). This CDR3 spans 15 amino acids. Unmatched junction bases numbered 5, after V lost 2 bases and J lost 6 bases.

This chain uses TRBV5-1 with TRBJ2-3, with D hard to call. The CDR3 sequence is 13 residues long. The germline V gene encodes CDR1 SGHRS and CDR2 YFSETQ. Trimming removed 4 bases at V and 6 bases at J, with 12 bases between. The CDR3 reads CASSPTPSDTQYF. CDR3 sequence (DNA): TGCGCCAGCAGCCCCACCCCGAGCGATACGCAGTATTTT. Filled out from reference TRBV5-1 and TRBJ2-3, the complete variable domain reads KAGVTQTPRYLIKTRGQQVTLSCSPISGHRSVSWYQQTPGQGLQFLFEYFSETQRNKGNFPGRFSGRQFSNSRSEMNVSTLELGDSALYLCASSPTPSDTQYFGPGTRLTVL.

The gene calls are TRBV20-1 and TRBJ2-1, with TRBD2 matching 11 bases. This CDR3 region has 15 residues. The V gene's germline CDR1 is DFQATT and CDR2 SNEGSKA (reference sequence). The junction had 8 bases not matched to a gene; V was cut back by 6 bases and J by 4 bases. This chain's CDR3 is CSATSGSTPYNEQFF. In DNA form, the CDR3 reads TGCAGTGCAACTAGCGGGAGCACACCTTACAATGAGCAGTTCTTC.

This clonotype was recorded once. The chain uses TRBV18 and TRBJ2-7; 9 nucleotides match TRBD1. The V gene's germline CDR1 is KGHSH and CDR2 LQKENI. The CDR3 runs 14 residues. V trimming: 6 bases; J trimming: 5 bases; junction bases outside the gene matches: 8. CDR3 residues: CASSPTGGYDEQYF. The CDR3 coding sequence is TGTGCCAGCTCCCCTACAGGGGGCTACGACGAGCAGTACTTC.

The J gene is TRBJ2-1, the V gene TRBV5-1; 14 bases fit TRBD2. The CDR3 is made up of 18 amino acids. Per the germline V gene, CDR1 is SGHRS and CDR2 is YFSETQ. V was pared by 0 bases and J by 13 bases, with 15 bases of the junction left unmatched. The CDR3 region is CASSLGNSGTSGSGQQFF. The CDR3 DNA reads TGCGCCAGCAGCTTGGGGAACTCCGGGACTAGCGGGAGCGGGCAACAGTTCTTC.

The chain joins TRBV30 to TRBJ2-7; 9 bases align to TRBD1. The V and J ends lost 0 bases and 8 bases, in that order; junction bases with no gene match: 2. CDR3 length: 12 amino acids. Germline values: CDR1 GTSNPN, CDR2 SVGIG (reference sequence). CDR3 amino acids: CAWSVGTGKQYF. Written as DNA, the CDR3 is TGTGCCTGGAGTGTGGGGACAGGGAAGCAGTACTTC. The complete variable domain, with remaining parts taken from reference TRBV30 and TRBJ2-7, reads SQTIHQWPATLVQPVGSPLSLECTVEGTSNPNLYWYRQAAGRGLQLLFYSVGIGQISSEVPQNLSASRPQDRQFILSSKKLLLSDSGFYLCAWSVGTGKQYFGPGTRLTVT.

The chain has TRBV9 and TRBJ1-2; the match to TRBD1 covers 8 bases. V shed 0 bases, J shed 4 bases, and the junction held 5 bases outside the gene matches. The CDR3 covers 15 residues. The V gene's germline CDR1 is SGDLS and CDR2 YYNGEE. CDR3 residues: CASSVGAGGVYGYTF. CDR3 nucleotides: TGTGCCAGCAGCGTAGGGGCAGGGGGCGTCTATGGCTACACCTTC.

The rearrangement joins TRBV20-1 to TRBJ1-5, with a weak D call TRBD1 (6 bases). CDR3 length equals 14 residues. Per the germline V gene, CDR1 is DFQATT and CDR2 is SNEGSKA (reference sequence). V lost 3 bases to trimming and J lost 8 bases, with 17 bases between them. The CDR3 coding sequence is TGCAGTGCTAGTGAGACAGGAGGGGAGAAGCCCCAGCATTTT. This gives the protein CSASETGGEKPQHF.

The V and J genes are TRBV7-9 and TRBJ2-5; 8 bases agree with TRBD2. The CDR3 loop spans 15 amino acids. V gave up 4 bases and J gave up 1 base; unmatched junction bases: 5. Germline V gives CDR1 SEHNR, CDR2 FQNEAQ (reference sequence). CDR3 bases: TGTGCCAGCAGCTCCCGGACTAGCACCCAAGAGACCCAGTACTTC. The encoded protein is CASSSRTSTQETQYF. Supplemented by reference TRBV7-9 and TRBJ2-5, the full variable domain reads DTGVSQNPRHKITKRGQNVTFRCDPISEHNRLYWYRQTLGQGPEFLTYFQNEAQLEKSRLLSDRFSAERPKGSFSTLEIQRTEQGDSAMYLCASSSRTSTQETQYFGPGTRLLVL.

In DNA form, the CDR3 reads TGCAGCGTGGACAGGGAGTCTCGTCGAGAGACCCAGTACTTC. It yields the protein CSVDRESRRETQYF. The chain uses TRBV29-1 and TRBJ2-5, with 8 bases fitting TRBD1. V was pared by 6 bases and J by 4 bases, with 10 bases of the junction left unmatched. The CDR3 runs 14 residues. The V gene's germline CDR1 is SQVTM and CDR2 ANQGSEA.

The chain has TRBV29-1 and TRBJ2-1; D remains unclear. V was clipped by 7 bases and J by 8 bases, with 15 bases between them. Germline CDR1 and CDR2: SQVTM and ANQGSEA. This CDR3 is built from 12 residues. The CDR3, as DNA: TGCAGCGCCGGACCCCCCTGGGATGAGCAGTTCTTC. This sequence encodes CSAGPPWDEQFF.

This clonotype was seen just once. J is TRBJ1-2 and V is TRBV12-3 or TRBV12-4; the D gene is possibly TRBD1 (5 bases). V was clipped by 5 bases and J by 13 bases, with 14 bases between them. The CDR3 loop spans 11 amino acids. The CDR3 region is CASSAGASVTF. CDR3 DNA: TGTGCCAGCAGTGCCGGGGCCTCAGTCACCTTC.

The CDR3, as DNA: TGTGCCATAGGGACGGGGGCAGATACGCAGTATTTT. Translating it yields CAIGTGADTQYF. The chain links TRBV10-3 to TRBJ2-3, with TRBD2 as a possible D gene (6 bases). V lost 9 bases to trimming and J lost 4 bases, with 11 bases between them. CDR1 and CDR2 (germline): ENHRY, SYGVKD. This CDR3 contains 12 residues.

CDR3 residues: CSGAGTSYSPADTQYF. In DNA form, the CDR3 reads TGCAGCGGCGCCGGGACCTCTTACTCACCCGCAGATACGCAGTATTTT. The rearrangement links TRBV29-1 to TRBJ2-3; D is tentatively TRBD1 or TRBD2 (5 bases each). The V and J ends lost 7 bases and 4 bases respectively, with 24 bases between them. Germline CDR1 is SQVTM and CDR2 is ANQGSEA. The CDR3 sequence is 16 residues long.

This clonotype appeared once. The J gene is TRBJ1-2, the V gene TRBV30; D remains ambiguous. Germline CDR1 GTSNPN, CDR2 SVGIG (reference sequence). Trimming cost V 4 bases and J 13 bases, with 10 bases left between them. The CDR3 is made up of 9 amino acids. The CDR3 DNA reads TGTGCCTGGAATCGATTGGGCACCTTC. This translates into CAWNRLGTF. Full variable domain (rest looked up from reference TRBV30 and TRBJ1-2): SQTIHQWPATLVQPVGSPLSLECTVEGTSNPNLYWYRQAAGRGLQLLFYSVGIGQISSEVPQNLSASRPQDRQFILSSKKLLLSDSGFYLCAWNRLGTFGSGTRLTVV.

This chain connects TRBV5-1 to TRBJ1-5; D perhaps matches TRBD1 (5 bases). With 0 bases removed from V and 1 base from J, the gap between germline ends came to 8 bases. Germline V gene data show CDR1 as SGHRS and CDR2 as YFSETQ. The CDR3 length is 15 residues. The CDR3 protein is CASSLEWGSNQPQHF. CDR3 in DNA: TGCGCCAGCAGCTTGGAGTGGGGGAGCAATCAGCCCCAGCATTTT.

This chain connects TRBV12-3 or TRBV12-4 to TRBJ2-2; no firm D call. V was cut by 3 bases and J by 0 bases, with 8 bases left in between. The CDR3 totals 15 residues. CDR3 in amino acids: CASSLSRSNTGELFF. CDR3 nucleotides: TGTGCCAGCAGTTTGAGTCGGTCGAACACCGGGGAGCTGTTTTTT.

The rearrangement links TRBV3-1 to TRBJ2-2; D is possibly TRBD2 (5 bases). V dropped 2 bases and J dropped 10 bases, with 8 bases sitting between them. The CDR3 spans 12 residues. Germline V gene data show CDR1 as LGHDT and CDR2 as YNNKEL (reference sequence). The CDR3 coding sequence is TGTGCCAGCAGCCAAAGCCTAGCGGAGCTGTTTTTT. It encodes CASSQSLAELFF.

The count of this clonotype is one. The chain joins TRBV25-1 to TRBJ2-1; D is possibly TRBD1 (5 bases). The CDR3 sequence is 16 residues long. Germline V gene data show CDR1 as MGHDK and CDR2 as SYGVNS. V lost 8 bases and J 7 bases, leaving 24 bases between the germline ends. The DNA for the CDR3 is TGTGCCAGCGAGAGTTGGGATTCACGGACAAGTAATGAGCAGTTCTTC. This sequence encodes CASESWDSRTSNEQFF.

The gene calls are TRBV7-9 and TRBJ1-5; the D gene is possibly TRBD1 (5 bases). Germline values: CDR1 SEHNR, CDR2 FQNEAQ (reference sequence). V lost 5 bases and J lost 5, with 16 bases in between. There are 15 residues in the CDR3. The CDR3 region has the DNA TGTGCCAGCAGCCCCACGGGGGACTACGATCAGCCCCAGCATTTT. This codes for CASSPTGDYDQPQHF.